Listed below are T cell receptor beta chains from one sample, sequenced in a study of T cell changes during pregnancy in multiple sclerosis. TCRdb keeps only in-frame clones here, not all; method: immunoSEQ multiplex PCR. The sample consists of some 93,000 clones, 85% to 95% of them appearing once. The starting material was peripheral blood, obtained after pregnancy. These receptors all stem from a female donor with multiple sclerosis, enrolled in a pregnancy study. The CDR3 runs from the conserved cysteine through the conserved F or W.

CDR3aa	v_gene	j_gene
CASSGGADDIQYF	TRBV4-3	TRBJ2-4
CASRWDRGNGYTF	TRBV6-1	TRBJ1-2
CASSIDRGKSYEQYF	TRBV19	TRBJ2-7
CASSSGWESSYNSPLHF	TRBV7-2	TRBJ1-6
CASGFRGDLHEKLFF	TRBV16	TRBJ1-4
CASSFTEGEKLFF	TRBV6-1	TRBJ1-4
CAISEGSSYEQYF	TRBV10-3	TRBJ2-7
CASSLELRSFTDTQYF	TRBV27	TRBJ2-3
CASSVELAGNTGELFF	TRBV9	TRBJ2-2
CASSQRAGGLATEAFF	TRBV4-2	TRBJ1-1
CASSHSHSRSEAGYTF	TRBV5-1	TRBJ1-2
CAWMDRGHKGYTF	TRBV30	TRBJ1-2
CASSPQRVLAAKWPNEQFF	TRBV11-2	TRBJ2-1
CASSLTADEAFF	TRBV5-1	TRBJ1-1
CASSPEGSSYNSPLHF	TRBV18	TRBJ1-6
CSVERQGGEQFF	TRBV29-1	TRBJ2-1
CASSLDATGATEAFF	TRBV5-4	TRBJ1-1
CASRTLAGNTQYF	TRBV5-1	TRBJ2-3
CASSPTSGQGRVYEQYF	TRBV9	TRBJ2-7
CASGRQATTDTQYF	TRBV12-5	TRBJ2-3
CATGGNADTEAFF	TRBV7-6	TRBJ1-1
CASSPEGARYGYTF	TRBV27	TRBJ1-2